The T cell receptor (beta chain) under discussion was sequenced for a study of patients and donors after allogeneic stem cell transplantation. Using its own MiXCR run on the RT-PCR reads, TCRdb lists one record per CDR3 protein. The table lists hundreds of thousands of distinct CDR3 sequences, approximately 16% of them singletons, with just over 7% in the top ten. V gave up 5 bases and J gave up 0 bases, with 8 bases separating them. The germline gives CDR1 DFQATT, CDR2 SNEGSKA (reference sequence). The CDR3 runs 13 residues. The receptor was derived from a human donor who was either an allogeneic HSCT recipient or a stem cell or donor lymphocyte infusion donor (not recorded which). It is not recorded whose cells these are; they may come from a transplant donor. What was sequenced was blood, either unsorted or a sorted T cell fraction (not recorded which). The V call is TRBV20-1, the J call TRBJ2-4; TRBD2 is a possible D gene (6 bases). This chain's CDR3 is CSAEGLAKNIQYF. In DNA, the CDR3 is TGCAGTGCTGAGGGACTAGCCAAAAACATTCAGTACTTC.